The source of this T cell receptor beta chain is a study of T-cell memory formation after mild COVID-19. TCRdb passed the 5' RACE reads through MiXCR, listing each CDR3 protein once. This sample carries under 550,000 distinct CDR3 sequences, more than 15% of them seen once, and the ten largest clones take about a fifth. This clonotype was seen a few times. Sequencing used PBMCs or a T cell subset sorted from them (not recorded which). The clonotype comes from a man younger than 30 who had mild COVID-19 (a few samples of this study predate the infection). Cell type and time point are not known.

The DNA of the CDR3 is TGCGCCAGCAGTGAGTCGAATCGGCTAGCGGGGGAAAAGCAGTACTTC. Its protein product is CASSESNRLAGEKQYF. The rearrangement uses TRBV10-1 and TRBJ2-7, with TRBD2 matching over 10 bases. Trimming at V came to 0 bases and at J to 8 bases, leaving 10 bases not matched to a gene. The CDR3 sequence is 16 residues long. Looked up from germline, CDR1 is WNHNN and CDR2 is SYGVQD (reference sequence).